Listed below are T cell receptor beta chains from one sample, sequenced in a study of blood T cell repertoires in COVID-19. This table comes from immunoSEQ multiplex PCR, and its TCRdb copy is limited to in-frame clones, with some not included. In the table there are 60,000 to 70,000 clones, about 84% of which are singletons. Material for sequencing was peripheral blood. The source of these receptors is a human donor in a cohort sampled during active COVID-19. Each CDR3 is given with its conserved first and last residue. The order of the fields is J gene, V gene, clone size, D gene, CDR3 protein, CDR3 DNA. D genes are given only for firm matches. Size is stated for part of the rows, as once, few or many counts, or as a class when the clone is expanded.

j_gene: TRBJ2-3
v_gene: TRBV6-6
abundance: once
d_gene: TRBD2
CDR3aa: CASSRTSVSKTHF
CDR3nt: TGTGCCAGCAGCCGGACTAGCGTCTCTAAGACCCATTTT

j_gene: TRBJ2-3
v_gene: TRBV11-2
abundance: .
d_gene: TRBD1
CDR3aa: CASSSDRGVADTQYF
CDR3nt: TGTGCCAGCAGCTCGGACAGGGGGGTCGCAGATACGCAGTATTTT

j_gene: TRBJ1-5
v_gene: TRBV7-9
abundance: .
d_gene: .
CDR3aa: CASSPDGVQPQHF
CDR3nt: TGTGCCAGCAGCCCAGACGGGGTCCAGCCCCAGCATTTT

j_gene: TRBJ1-5
v_gene: TRBV18
abundance: .
d_gene: .
CDR3aa: CATTGNSNQPQHF
CDR3nt: TGTGCCACTACAGGTAATAGCAATCAGCCCCAGCATTTT

j_gene: TRBJ2-7
v_gene: TRBV2
abundance: few
d_gene: .
CDR3aa: CASSDRSRISEQYF
CDR3nt: TGTGCCAGCAGTGACAGGTCTCGTATTTCCGAGCAGTACTTC

j_gene: TRBJ1-6
v_gene: TRBV9
abundance: many
d_gene: TRBD1
CDR3aa: CASSATGGGNSPLHF
CDR3nt: TGTGCCAGCAGCGCCACAGGGGGCGGAAATTCACCCCTCCACTTT

j_gene: TRBJ1-2
v_gene: TRBV2
abundance: few
d_gene: TRBD1
CDR3aa: CASSRDRVRDGYTF
CDR3nt: TGTGCCAGCAGTAGGGACAGGGTTAGGGATGGCTACACCTTC

j_gene: TRBJ2-1
v_gene: TRBV5-6
abundance: .
d_gene: .
CDR3aa: CASSSPSGLSNEQFF
CDR3nt: TGTGCCAGCAGCTCCCCTTCAGGGCTTAGCAATGAGCAGTTCTTC

j_gene: TRBJ1-1
v_gene: TRBV21-1
abundance: few
d_gene: .
CDR3aa: CASSMTENTEAFF
CDR3nt: TGTGCCAGCAGCATGACAGAGAACACTGAAGCTTTCTTT

j_gene: TRBJ2-5
v_gene: TRBV6-5
abundance: .
d_gene: TRBD2
CDR3aa: CASRTTSGGQETQYF
CDR3nt: TGTGCCAGCAGAACGACTAGCGGGGGGCAAGAGACCCAGTACTTC

j_gene: TRBJ2-1
v_gene: TRBV5-1
abundance: .
d_gene: TRBD2
CDR3aa: CASSILAGANEQFF
CDR3nt: TGCGCCAGCAGCATTCTAGCGGGGGCCAATGAGCAGTTCTTC

j_gene: TRBJ1-6
v_gene: TRBV28
abundance: .
d_gene: .
CDR3aa: CASRTGAGGGFPLHF
CDR3nt: TGTGCCAGCAGAACCGGGGCCGGTGGGGGGTTTCCCCTCCACTTT

j_gene: TRBJ2-5
v_gene: TRBV15
abundance: .
d_gene: .
CDR3aa: CATSSGAAQETQYF
CDR3nt: TGTGCCACCAGCAGTGGGGCCGCCCAAGAGACCCAGTACTTC

j_gene: TRBJ1-5
v_gene: TRBV7-2
abundance: .
d_gene: .
CDR3aa: CASSSPGGTGQPQHF
CDR3nt: TGTGCCAGCAGCTCCCCTGGGGGGACGGGTCAGCCCCAGCATTTT

j_gene: TRBJ2-3
v_gene: TRBV3-1/TRBV3-2
abundance: .
d_gene: .
CDR3aa: CASSPQRAGDTQYF
CDR3nt: TGTGCCAGCAGCCCACAACGAGCCGGGGATACGCAGTATTTT

j_gene: TRBJ2-1
v_gene: TRBV5-1
abundance: .
d_gene: TRBD1
CDR3aa: CASSLTGGYNEQFF
CDR3nt: TGCGCCAGCAGCTTAACAGGGGGCTACAATGAGCAGTTCTTC

j_gene: TRBJ2-1
v_gene: TRBV5-1
abundance: once
d_gene: TRBD2
CDR3aa: CASSPGTGTSGRQFF
CDR3nt: TGCGCCAGCAGCCCAGGAACCGGGACTAGCGGGCGGCAGTTCTTC

j_gene: TRBJ1-1
v_gene: TRBV6-2/TRBV6-3
abundance: .
d_gene: .
CDR3aa: CASSRSSRTALNTEAFF
CDR3nt: TGTGCCAGCAGCCGATCCAGTAGGACAGCGTTGAACACTGAAGCTTTCTTT

j_gene: TRBJ2-5
v_gene: TRBV7-2
abundance: .
d_gene: TRBD2
CDR3aa: CASSLVASGARETQYF
CDR3nt: TGTGCCAGCAGCTTAGTCGCTAGCGGGGCTAGGGAGACCCAGTACTTC

j_gene: TRBJ1-2
v_gene: TRBV6-5
abundance: .
d_gene: .
CDR3aa: CASIRGAGSYGYTF
CDR3nt: TGTGCCAGCATTAGGGGAGCCGGGAGCTATGGCTACACCTTC

j_gene: TRBJ1-2
v_gene: TRBV6-6
abundance: .
d_gene: TRBD1
CDR3aa: CASSQTGGDRYGYTF
CDR3nt: TGTGCCAGCAGTCAAACAGGGGGCGATCGCTATGGCTACACCTTC

j_gene: TRBJ1-5
v_gene: TRBV2
abundance: .
d_gene: .
CDR3aa: CASSHQGRNQPQHF
CDR3nt: TGTGCCAGCAGTCACCAGGGCCGCAATCAGCCCCAGCATTTT

j_gene: TRBJ1-4
v_gene: TRBV7-9
abundance: .
d_gene: .
CDR3aa: CASSLSGAEEKLFF
CDR3nt: TGTGCCAGCAGCCTCAGCGGGGCTGAAGAAAAACTGTTTTTT

j_gene: TRBJ1-4
v_gene: TRBV6-6
abundance: .
d_gene: .
CDR3aa: CASGGTYNEKLFF
CDR3nt: TGTGCCAGCGGGGGCACCTATAATGAAAAACTGTTTTTT

j_gene: TRBJ2-1
v_gene: TRBV3-1/TRBV3-2
abundance: .
d_gene: .
CDR3aa: CASSQPHTNEQFF
CDR3nt: TGTGCCAGCAGCCAACCTCACACGAATGAGCAGTTCTTC

j_gene: TRBJ1-2
v_gene: TRBV24-1
abundance: .
d_gene: TRBD1
CDR3aa: CATSEDIGTGHNYGYTF
CDR3nt: TGTGCCACCAGTGAAGACATCGGGACAGGGCACAACTATGGCTACACCTTC

j_gene: TRBJ1-2
v_gene: TRBV5-1
abundance: .
d_gene: .
CDR3aa: CASSLGHNYGYTF
CDR3nt: TGCGCCAGCAGCTTGGGGCACAACTATGGCTACACCTTC

j_gene: TRBJ1-3
v_gene: TRBV4-3
abundance: .
d_gene: .
CDR3aa: CASSQDATDSPGNTIYF
CDR3nt: TGCGCCAGCAGCCAAGACGCTACGGACAGTCCTGGAAACACCATATATTTT

j_gene: TRBJ2-5
v_gene: TRBV4-1
abundance: .
d_gene: TRBD2
CDR3aa: CASSFQLAGGLETQYF
CDR3nt: TGCGCCAGCAGCTTCCAATTAGCGGGGGGGCTAGAGACCCAGTACTTC

j_gene: TRBJ2-1
v_gene: TRBV7-8
abundance: once
d_gene: TRBD2
CDR3aa: CASSSSAGGPLNEQFF
CDR3nt: TGTGCCAGCAGCTCCTCAGCGGGGGGCCCACTCAATGAGCAGTTCTTC

j_gene: TRBJ2-1
v_gene: TRBV7-9
abundance: few
d_gene: .
CDR3aa: CASSRTDGDEQFF
CDR3nt: TGTGCCAGCAGCCGAACCGACGGGGATGAGCAGTTCTTC

j_gene: TRBJ1-2
v_gene: TRBV7-9
abundance: .
d_gene: TRBD1
CDR3aa: CASSRGQNYGYTF
CDR3nt: TGTGCCAGCAGCCGGGGACAGAACTATGGCTACACCTTC

j_gene: TRBJ1-4
v_gene: TRBV30
abundance: .
d_gene: TRBD1
CDR3aa: CAWSGQGRNEKLFF
CDR3nt: TGTGCCTGGAGTGGACAGGGCCGGAATGAAAAACTGTTTTTT

j_gene: TRBJ2-3
v_gene: TRBV10-3
abundance: .
d_gene: .
CDR3aa: CAIGVESDTQYF
CDR3nt: TGTGCGATAGGGGTCGAGTCAGATACGCAGTATTTT

j_gene: TRBJ2-7
v_gene: TRBV3-1/TRBV3-2
abundance: .
d_gene: TRBD1
CDR3aa: CASSGSRTGVYEQYF
CDR3nt: TGTGCCAGCAGCGGAAGCCGGACAGGAGTTTACGAGCAGTACTTC